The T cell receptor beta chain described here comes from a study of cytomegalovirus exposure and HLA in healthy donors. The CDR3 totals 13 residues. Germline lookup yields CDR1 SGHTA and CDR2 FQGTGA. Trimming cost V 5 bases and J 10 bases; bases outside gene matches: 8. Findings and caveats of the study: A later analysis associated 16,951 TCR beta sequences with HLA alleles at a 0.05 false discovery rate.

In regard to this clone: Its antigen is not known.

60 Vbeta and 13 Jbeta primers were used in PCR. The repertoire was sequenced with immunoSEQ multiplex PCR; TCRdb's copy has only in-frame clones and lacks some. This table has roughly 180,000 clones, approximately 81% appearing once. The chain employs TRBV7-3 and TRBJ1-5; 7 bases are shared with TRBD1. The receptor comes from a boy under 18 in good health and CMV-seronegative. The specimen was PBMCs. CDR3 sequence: CASSLSQGGPQHF. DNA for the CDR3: TGTGCCAGCAGCCTCTCTCAGGGGGGACCCCAGCATTTT. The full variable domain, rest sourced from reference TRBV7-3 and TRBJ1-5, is GAGVSQTPSNKVTEKGKYVELRCDPISGHTALYWYRQSLGQGPEFLIYFQGTGAADDSGLPNDRFFAVRPEGSVSTLKIQRTERGDSAVYLCASSLSQGGPQHFGDGTRLSIL.